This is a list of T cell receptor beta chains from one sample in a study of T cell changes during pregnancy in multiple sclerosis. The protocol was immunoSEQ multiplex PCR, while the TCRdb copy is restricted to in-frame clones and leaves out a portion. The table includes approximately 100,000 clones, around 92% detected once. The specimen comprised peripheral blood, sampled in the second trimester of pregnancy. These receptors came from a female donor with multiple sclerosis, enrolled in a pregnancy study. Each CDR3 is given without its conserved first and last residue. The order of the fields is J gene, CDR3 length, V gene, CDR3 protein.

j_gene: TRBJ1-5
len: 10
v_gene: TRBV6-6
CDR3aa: ASTSGNQPQH

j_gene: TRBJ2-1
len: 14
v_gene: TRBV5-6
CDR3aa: ASSTPGGRSYNEQF

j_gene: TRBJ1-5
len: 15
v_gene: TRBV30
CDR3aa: AWSNPDRGLRGQPQH

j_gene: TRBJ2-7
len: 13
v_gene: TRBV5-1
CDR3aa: ASSRTSGAIYEQY

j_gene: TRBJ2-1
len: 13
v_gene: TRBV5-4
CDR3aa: ASSLDSSVNNEQF

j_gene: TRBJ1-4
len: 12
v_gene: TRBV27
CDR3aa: ASSFRDRAGKLF

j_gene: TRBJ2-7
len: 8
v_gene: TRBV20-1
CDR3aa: SAKDSEQY

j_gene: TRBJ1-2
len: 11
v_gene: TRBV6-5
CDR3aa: ASSGTGGYGYT

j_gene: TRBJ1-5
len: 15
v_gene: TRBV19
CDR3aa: ASTHLRDRGPRQPQH

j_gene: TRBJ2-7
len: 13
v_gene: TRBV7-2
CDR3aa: ASSTTGTSVYEQY

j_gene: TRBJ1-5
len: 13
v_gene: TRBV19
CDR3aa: ASSIGSRGNEPQH

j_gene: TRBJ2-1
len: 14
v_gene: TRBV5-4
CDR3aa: ASSLGLAGGPKEQF

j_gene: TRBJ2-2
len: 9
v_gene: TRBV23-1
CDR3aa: ASSQSGELF

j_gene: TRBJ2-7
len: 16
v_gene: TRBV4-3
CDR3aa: ASSQEHYGLAGSYEQY

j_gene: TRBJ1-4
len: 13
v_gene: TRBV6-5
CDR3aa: ASSPTQGFGEKLF

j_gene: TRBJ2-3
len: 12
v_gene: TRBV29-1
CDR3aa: SAVLRGARDTQY

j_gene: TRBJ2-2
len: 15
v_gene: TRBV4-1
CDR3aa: ASSQDPTGANTGELF

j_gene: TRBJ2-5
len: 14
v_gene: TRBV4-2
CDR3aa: ASSQELASGQETQY

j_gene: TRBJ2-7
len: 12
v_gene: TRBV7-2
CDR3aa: ASSLGLAGLKQY

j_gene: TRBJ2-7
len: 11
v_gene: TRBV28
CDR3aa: ASSGGNSYEQY

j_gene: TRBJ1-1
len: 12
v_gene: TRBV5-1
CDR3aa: ASSLGGASTEAF

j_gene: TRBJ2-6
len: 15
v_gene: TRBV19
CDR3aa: ASSIVRGISGANVLT

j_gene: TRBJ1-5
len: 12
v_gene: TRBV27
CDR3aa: ASNKRGGNQPQH

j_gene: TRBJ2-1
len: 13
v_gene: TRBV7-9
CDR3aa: ASSSDTVLAGERF

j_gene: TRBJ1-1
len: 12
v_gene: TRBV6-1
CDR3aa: ASSERQGDTEAF

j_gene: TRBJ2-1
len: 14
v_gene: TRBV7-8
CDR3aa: ASSPAGLGIYNEQF

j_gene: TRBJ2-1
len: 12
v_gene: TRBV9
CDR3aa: ASSVYHYSDEQF

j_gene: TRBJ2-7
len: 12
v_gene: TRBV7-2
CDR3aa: ASSLAGGSHEQY

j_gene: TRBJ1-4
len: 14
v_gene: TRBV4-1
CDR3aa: ASSQDAPEANEKLF

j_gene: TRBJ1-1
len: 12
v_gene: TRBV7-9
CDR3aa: ASSQGFPDTEAF

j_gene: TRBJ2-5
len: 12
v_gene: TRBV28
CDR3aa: ASSRRTGEETQY

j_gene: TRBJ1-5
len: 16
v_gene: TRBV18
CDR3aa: ASSPSQGAGYSNQPQH

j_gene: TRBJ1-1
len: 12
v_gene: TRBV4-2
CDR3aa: ASSQVGSDTEAF

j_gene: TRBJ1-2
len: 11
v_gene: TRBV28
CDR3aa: ASSLQGVYGYT

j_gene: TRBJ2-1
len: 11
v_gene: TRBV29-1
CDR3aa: SVQDRSYNEQF

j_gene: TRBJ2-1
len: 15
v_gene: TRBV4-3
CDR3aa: ASSGSVGLAAFNEQF

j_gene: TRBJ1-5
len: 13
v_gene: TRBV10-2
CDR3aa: ASSESSGASQPQH

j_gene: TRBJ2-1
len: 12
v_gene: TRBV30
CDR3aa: AWRRAGNYNEQF

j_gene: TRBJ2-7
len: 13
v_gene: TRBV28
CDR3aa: ASSNLAGVSYEQY

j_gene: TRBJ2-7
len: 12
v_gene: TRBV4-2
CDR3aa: ASSQGAEAYEQY

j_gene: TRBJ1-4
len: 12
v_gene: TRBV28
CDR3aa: ASSRTPLYEKLF

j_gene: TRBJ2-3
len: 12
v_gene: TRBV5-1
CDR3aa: ASSLASGTDTQY

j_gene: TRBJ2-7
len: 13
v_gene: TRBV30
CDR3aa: AWRVALGGRREQY

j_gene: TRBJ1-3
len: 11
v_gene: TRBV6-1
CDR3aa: ASSELTRDTIY

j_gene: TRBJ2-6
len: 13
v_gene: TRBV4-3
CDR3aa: ASTKEGSGANVLT

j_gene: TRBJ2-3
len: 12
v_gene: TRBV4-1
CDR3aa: ASSQRGRTDTQY

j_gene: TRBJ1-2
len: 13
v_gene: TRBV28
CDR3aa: ASSLKGAANYGYT

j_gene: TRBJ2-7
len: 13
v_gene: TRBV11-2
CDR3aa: ASSLAGTGAHEQY

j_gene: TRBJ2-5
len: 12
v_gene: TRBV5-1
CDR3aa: ASSFGDFQETQY

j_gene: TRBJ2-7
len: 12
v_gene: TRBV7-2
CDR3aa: ASSSGTPPYEQY

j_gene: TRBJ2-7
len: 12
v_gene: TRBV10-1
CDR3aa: ASGGGTSFYEQY

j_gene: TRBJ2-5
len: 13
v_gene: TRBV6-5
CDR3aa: ASRATGLTGETQY

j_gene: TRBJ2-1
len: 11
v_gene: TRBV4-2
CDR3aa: ASSQDLLQGQF

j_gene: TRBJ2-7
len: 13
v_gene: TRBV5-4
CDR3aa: ASSFRVSSSYEQY

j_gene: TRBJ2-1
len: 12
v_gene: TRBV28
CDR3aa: ASKSPSDYNEQF

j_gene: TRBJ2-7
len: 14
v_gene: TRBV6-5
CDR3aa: ASSYSNPTGGNEQY

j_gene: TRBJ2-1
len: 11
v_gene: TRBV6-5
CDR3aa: ASRLTSDNEQF

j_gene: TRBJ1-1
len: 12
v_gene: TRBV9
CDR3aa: ASSVAGVNTEAF